These 13 T cell receptor beta chains share one sample of origin, sequenced in a study of cytomegalovirus exposure and HLA in healthy donors (dated by TCRdb to about 2017). Libraries were prepared through the immunoSEQ multiplex PCR assay. For the multiplex PCR, a mixture combining 60 forward primers for TCR Vbeta segments and 13 reverse primers for TCR Jbeta segments was used. TCRdb retrieved this table from immuneACCESS and kept in-frame rearrangements only. Not all clones are present; in checked studies, unresolved V genes account for under half, and no reason is known for the remainder. The table for this sample lists some 44,000 clones. Together, the top ten hold under 2% of the sample. The sequenced sample consisted of PBMCs. Receptors originate from a young woman in good health and CMV-seronegative.

The chain links TRBV9 to TRBJ2-3, with 9 nucleotides matching TRBD1. V dropped 2 bases and J dropped 6; count of bases not matched to a gene: 4. The germline V gene encodes CDR1 SGDLS and CDR2 YYNGEE. The CDR3 has 14 amino acids. CDR3 in amino acids: CASSVGTGTDTQYF. CDR3 coding DNA: TGTGCCAGCAGCGTCGGGACAGGGACCGATACGCAGTATTTT. The variable domain in full, with the rest retrieved from reference TRBV9 and TRBJ2-3, is DSGVTQTPKHLITATGQRVTLRCSPRSGDLSVYWYQQSLDQGLQFLIQYYNGEERAKGNILERFSAQQFPDLHSELNLSSLELGDSALYFCASSVGTGTDTQYFGPGTRLTVL.

V and J are TRBV27 and TRBJ2-7; 13 bases are a match to TRBD2. This CDR3 is 14 amino acids long. The V segment lost 8 bases and the J segment 5 bases; nucleotides outside the gene matches: 6. CDR1 and CDR2 from the germline V gene are MNHEY and SMNVEV (reference sequence). CDR3 in amino acids: CASGGLAGRDEQYF. The CDR3 DNA reads as TGTGCCAGCGGGGGACTAGCGGGACGAGACGAGCAGTACTTC.

The V and J genes are TRBV4-1 and TRBJ2-3; 9 bases fit TRBD1. The CDR3 covers 16 residues. Germline CDR1 and CDR2: MGHRA and YSYEKL. J gave up 1 base and V 5 bases, and 7 bases lay outside the gene matches. Here the CDR3 DNA reads TGCGCCAGCAGCGCTCGGGACAGGGAGGGCACAGATACGCAGTATTTT. Its translation is CASSARDREGTDTQYF.

The chain employs TRBV19 and TRBJ2-7; 12 bases map to TRBD1. CDR3 length: 14 amino acids. CDR1 is LNHDA, CDR2 SQIVND, per germline (reference sequence). Trimming cost V 10 bases and J 4 bases; bases outside gene matches: 8. CDR3 residues: CATSGTGGPYEQYF. The CDR3 coding sequence is TGTGCCACCTCTGGGACAGGGGGCCCATACGAGCAGTACTTC.

The rearrangement uses TRBV7-9 and TRBJ1-4; weak D call: TRBD1 (6 bases). There are 13 residues in the CDR3. Trimming shortened V by 5 bases and J by 8 bases, and 12 bases separated the two germline ends. Germline V gives CDR1 SEHNR, CDR2 FQNEAQ (reference sequence). The CDR3 region has the DNA TGTGCCAGCAGCCTCTGGACAGAAGAAAAACTGTTTTTT. Encoded protein: CASSLWTEEKLFF.

The gene calls are TRBV18 and TRBJ2-5; maybe TRBD1 (6 bases). V lost 5 bases and J lost 1, with 17 bases in between. Germline V CDR1 and CDR2: KGHSH, LQKENI. The CDR3 has 16 amino acids. The CDR3 region has the DNA TGTGCCAGCTCAACCCTACGAGACAGGACCCAAGAGACCCAGTACTTC. The encoded protein is CASSTLRDRTQETQYF.

This chain uses TRBV5-1 with TRBJ1-4; no definite D call. CDR1 is SGHRS, CDR2 YFSETQ, per germline. The CDR3 has 14 amino acids. V dropped 5 bases and J dropped 7 bases, with 15 bases sitting between them. CDR3 sequence reads: CASSTSGGPEKLFF. CDR3 bases: TGCGCCAGCAGTACCTCCGGTGGTCCTGAAAAACTGTTTTTT.

The chain is built from TRBV18 and TRBJ2-7; D remains unclear. The CDR3 consists of 18 residues. V was cut by 5 bases and J by 1 base, with 24 bases left in between. Germline CDR1 reads KGHSH; CDR2 reads LQKENI. The CDR3 DNA sequence: TGTGCCAGCTCATCGAGGTCCCCCATATCCTCTCGGTCCTACGAGCAGTACTTC. It is translated as CASSSRSPISSRSYEQYF.

To note about this clone: Other DNA sequences in this specimen translate into the identical CDR3. The chain uses TRBV18 and TRBJ1-3, with 9 bases that match TRBD1. The length of the CDR3 is 14 residues. Germline trimming cut 3 bases from V and 4 bases from J; bases unmatched to any gene: 1. Germline CDR1 and CDR2: KGHSH and LQKENI. CDR3 DNA: TGTGCCAGCTCACCTGGGACAGGGGGAAACACCATATATTTT. Translated: CASSPGTGGNTIYF.

The chain carries TRBV19 and TRBJ2-5; TRBD2 matches at 12 bases. V lost 4 bases to trimming and J lost 4 bases; unmatched junction nucleotides: 4. The CDR3 has 15 amino acids. CDR1 LNHDA and CDR2 SQIVND come from the germline V gene (reference sequence). The CDR3 sequence: CASSTTSGSLETQYF. The DNA of the CDR3 is TGTGCCAGTAGTACGACTAGCGGGAGTCTAGAGACCCAGTACTTC. Full variable domain (outside the CDR3, taken from reference TRBV19 and TRBJ2-5): DGGITQSPKYLFRKEGQNVTLSCEQNLNHDAMYWYRQDPGQGLRLIYYSQIVNDFQKGDIAEGYSVSREKKESFPLTVTSAQKNPTAFYLCASSTTSGSLETQYFGPGTRLLVL.

This chain connects TRBV11-3 to TRBJ2-2; 8 bases line up with TRBD1. The ends lost 2 bases at V and 4 bases at J; junction bases unmatched: 3. Germline V gene sequence: CDR1 SGHNT, CDR2 YENEEA. The CDR3 is 15 residues long. CDR3 region: CASSLRQGITGELFF. CDR3 bases: TGTGCCAGCAGCTTACGACAGGGGATCACCGGGGAGCTGTTTTTT.

This chain links TRBV18 with TRBJ2-5; 9 bases are shared with TRBD2. This CDR3 spans 15 amino acids. Germline lookup yields CDR1 KGHSH and CDR2 LQKENI. V lost 6 bases and J lost 5; bases outside the gene matches: 10. The CDR3 DNA is TGTGCCAGCTCGTTAGCGGGAGCGGCGGGGGAGACCCAGTACTTC. It is translated as CASSLAGAAGETQYF.

CDR3 protein: CASSWHYGYTF. The CDR3 DNA follows: TGTGCCAGCAGTTGGCATTATGGCTACACCTTC. V and J are TRBV6-1 and TRBJ1-2; D is ambiguous. The CDR3 has 11 residues. The V end was cut by 5 bases, the J end by 5 bases, with 6 bases between. CDR1 and CDR2 (germline): MNHNS, SASEGT.